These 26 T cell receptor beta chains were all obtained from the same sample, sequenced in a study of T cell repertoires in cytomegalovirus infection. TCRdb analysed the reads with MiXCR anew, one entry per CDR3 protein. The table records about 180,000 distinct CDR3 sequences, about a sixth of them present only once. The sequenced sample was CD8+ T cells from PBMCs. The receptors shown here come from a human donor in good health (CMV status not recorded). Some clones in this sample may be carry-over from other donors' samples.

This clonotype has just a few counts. This CDR3 is CASSDETARGKLFF. CDR3 in DNA: TGTGCCAGCAGTGATGAAACAGCTAGGGGTAAACTGTTTTTT. This chain connects TRBV2 to TRBJ1-4; a weak D match, TRBD1 (5 bases). The ends were cut back, 3 bases at V and 11 bases at J, with 16 bases in the middle. Germline values: CDR1 SNHLY, CDR2 FYNNEI. CDR3 length equals 14 residues.

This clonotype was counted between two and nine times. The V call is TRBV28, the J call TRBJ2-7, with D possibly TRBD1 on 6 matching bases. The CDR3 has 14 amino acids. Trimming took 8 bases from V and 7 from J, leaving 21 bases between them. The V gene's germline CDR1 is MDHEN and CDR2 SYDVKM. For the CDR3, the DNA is TGTGCCAGCTCCGCGCGCGCAGGGGAACGAGAGCAGTACTTC. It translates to CASSARAGEREQYF.

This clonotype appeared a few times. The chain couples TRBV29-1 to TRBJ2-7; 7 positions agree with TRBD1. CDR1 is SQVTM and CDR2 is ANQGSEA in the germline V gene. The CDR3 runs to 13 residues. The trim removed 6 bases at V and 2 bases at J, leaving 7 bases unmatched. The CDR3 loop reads CSVGTAQTYEQYF. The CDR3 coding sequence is TGCAGCGTCGGGACAGCGCAGACCTACGAGCAGTACTTC.

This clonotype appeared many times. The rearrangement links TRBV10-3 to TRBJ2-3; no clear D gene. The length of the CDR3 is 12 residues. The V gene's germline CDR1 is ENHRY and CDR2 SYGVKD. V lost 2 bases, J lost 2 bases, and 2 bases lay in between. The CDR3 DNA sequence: TGTGCCATCAGTGAGCTCACAGATACGCAGTATTTT. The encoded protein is CAISELTDTQYF.

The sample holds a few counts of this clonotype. The CDR3 here is CASSPSGGGGGELFF. The CDR3, as DNA: TGTGCCAGCAGCCCTTCAGGGGGCGGGGGCGGGGAGCTGTTTTTT. The chain has TRBV7-2 and TRBJ2-2; weak D call: TRBD1 (8 bases). Trimming left V 5 bases short and J 7 bases short, with 17 bases between. Germline values: CDR1 SGHTA, CDR2 FQGNSA. The CDR3 is made up of 15 amino acids.

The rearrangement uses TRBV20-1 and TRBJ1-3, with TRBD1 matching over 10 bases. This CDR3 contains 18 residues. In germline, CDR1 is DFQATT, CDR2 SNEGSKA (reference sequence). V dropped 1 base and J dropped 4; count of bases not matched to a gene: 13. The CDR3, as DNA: TGCAGTGCTAGAGGTCGGGGGACAGGGGTTTCGGAAGGAAACACCATATATTTT. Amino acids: CSARGRGTGVSEGNTIYF.

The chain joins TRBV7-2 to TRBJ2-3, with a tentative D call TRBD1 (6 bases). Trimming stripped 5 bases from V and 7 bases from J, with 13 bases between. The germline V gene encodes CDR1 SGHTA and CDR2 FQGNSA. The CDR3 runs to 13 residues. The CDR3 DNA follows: TGTGCCAGCAGCGGAAACAGGGAATATACGCAGTATTTT. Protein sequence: CASSGNREYTQYF.

CDR3 sequence reads: CASSLSGAEQYF. The DNA of the CDR3 is TGTGCCAGCAGCTTAAGCGGGGCCGAGCAGTACTTC. The rearrangement uses TRBV7-6 and TRBJ2-7; 7 nucleotides match TRBD2. CDR1 SGHVS and CDR2 FNYEAQ come from the germline V gene. V was pared by 2 bases and J by 6 bases, with 1 base of the junction left unmatched. The CDR3 extends over 12 amino acids.

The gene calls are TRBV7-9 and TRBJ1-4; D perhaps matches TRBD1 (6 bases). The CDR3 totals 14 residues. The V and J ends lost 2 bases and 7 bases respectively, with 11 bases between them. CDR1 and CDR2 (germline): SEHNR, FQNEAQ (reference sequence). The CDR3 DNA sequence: TGTGCCAGCAGCTTACGGACAGCTGGTGAAAAACTGTTTTTT. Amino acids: CASSLRTAGEKLFF.

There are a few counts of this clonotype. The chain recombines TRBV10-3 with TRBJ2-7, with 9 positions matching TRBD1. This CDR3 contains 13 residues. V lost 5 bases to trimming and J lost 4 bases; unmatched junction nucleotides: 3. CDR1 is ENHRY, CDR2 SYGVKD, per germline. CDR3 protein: CAISTGGLYEQYF. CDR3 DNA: TGTGCCATCAGTACAGGGGGCCTGTACGAGCAGTACTTC.

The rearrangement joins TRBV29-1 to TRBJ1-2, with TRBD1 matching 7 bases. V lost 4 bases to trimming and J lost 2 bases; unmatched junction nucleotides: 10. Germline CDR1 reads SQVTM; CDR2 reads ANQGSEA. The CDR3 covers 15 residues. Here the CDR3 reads CSVGGGEGANYGYTF. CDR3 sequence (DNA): TGCAGCGTTGGAGGTGGGGAGGGGGCGAACTATGGCTACACCTTC.

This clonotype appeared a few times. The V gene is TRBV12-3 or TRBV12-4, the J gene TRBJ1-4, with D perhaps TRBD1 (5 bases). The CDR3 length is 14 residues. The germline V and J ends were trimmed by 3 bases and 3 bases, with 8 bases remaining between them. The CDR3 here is CASSFWGANEKLFF. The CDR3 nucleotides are TGTGCCAGCAGTTTTTGGGGGGCTAATGAAAAACTGTTTTTT.

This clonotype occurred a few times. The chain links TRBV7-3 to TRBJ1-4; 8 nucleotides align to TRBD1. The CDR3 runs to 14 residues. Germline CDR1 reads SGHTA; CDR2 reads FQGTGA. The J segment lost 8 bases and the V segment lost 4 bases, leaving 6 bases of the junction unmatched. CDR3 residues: CASSSTGVGEKLFF. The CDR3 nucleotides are TGTGCCAGCAGCTCGACAGGGGTTGGGGAAAAACTGTTTTTT.

The CDR3 loop reads CSARDPGPWVDGYTF. DNA for the CDR3: TGCAGTGCTAGGGACCCGGGACCCTGGGTGGATGGCTACACCTTC. The chain uses TRBV20-1 and TRBJ1-2; D is possibly TRBD1 (5 bases). There are 15 residues in the CDR3. Germline V CDR1 and CDR2: DFQATT, SNEGSKA (reference sequence). The V end lost 3 bases, the J end lost 6 bases, and 20 bases lay between the germline ends.

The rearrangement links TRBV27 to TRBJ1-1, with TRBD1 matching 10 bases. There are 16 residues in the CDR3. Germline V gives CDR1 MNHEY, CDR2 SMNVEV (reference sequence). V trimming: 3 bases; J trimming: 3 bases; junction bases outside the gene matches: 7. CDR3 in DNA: TGTGCCAGCAGTTTCAGACAGGGGGCTTTGTACACTGAAGCTTTCTTT. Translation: CASSFRQGALYTEAFF.

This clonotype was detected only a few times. CDR3 in DNA: TGTGCCAGCAGTTTCTACGTCTACGAGCAGTACTTC. It is translated as CASSFYVYEQYF. The rearrangement links TRBV28 to TRBJ2-7; no clear D gene. Trimming left V 3 bases short and J 3 bases short, with 6 bases between. The CDR3 runs to 12 residues. From germline, CDR1 is MDHEN and CDR2 SYDVKM. Full variable domain (missing parts from reference TRBV28 and TRBJ2-7): DVKVTQSSRYLVKRTGEKVFLECVQDMDHENMFWYRQDPGLGLRLIYFSYDVKMKEKGDIPEGYSVSREKKERFSLILESASTNQTSMYLCASSFYVYEQYFGPGTRLTVT.

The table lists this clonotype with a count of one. DNA for the CDR3: TGTGCCAGCAGTTTGAGGGATCCGGGAGAGACCCAGTACTTC. It specifies CASSLRDPGETQYF. The rearrangement uses TRBV12-3 or TRBV12-4 and TRBJ2-5, with a tentative D call TRBD2 (5 bases). CDR3 length: 14 amino acids. V lost 3 bases to trimming and J lost 4 bases, with 12 bases between them.

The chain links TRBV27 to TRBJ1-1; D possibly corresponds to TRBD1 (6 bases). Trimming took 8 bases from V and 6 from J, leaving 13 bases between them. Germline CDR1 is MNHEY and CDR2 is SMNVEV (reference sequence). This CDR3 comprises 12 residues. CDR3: CASQGGRAEAFF. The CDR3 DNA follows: TGTGCCAGCCAAGGGGGTAGGGCTGAAGCTTTCTTT.

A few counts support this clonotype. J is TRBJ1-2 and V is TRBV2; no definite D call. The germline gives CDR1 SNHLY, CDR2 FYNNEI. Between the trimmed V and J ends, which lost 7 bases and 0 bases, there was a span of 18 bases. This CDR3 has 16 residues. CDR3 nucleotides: TGTGCCAGCAATCTTGACCTTACTACATCTAACTATGGCTACACCTTC. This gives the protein CASNLDLTTSNYGYTF.

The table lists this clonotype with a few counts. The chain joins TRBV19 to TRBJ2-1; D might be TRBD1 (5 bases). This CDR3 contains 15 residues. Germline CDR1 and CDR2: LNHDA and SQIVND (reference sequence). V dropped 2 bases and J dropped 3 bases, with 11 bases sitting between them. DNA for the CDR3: TGTGCCAGTAGTATAACAGGTAACGGCTACAATGAGCAGTTCTTC. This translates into CASSITGNGYNEQFF.

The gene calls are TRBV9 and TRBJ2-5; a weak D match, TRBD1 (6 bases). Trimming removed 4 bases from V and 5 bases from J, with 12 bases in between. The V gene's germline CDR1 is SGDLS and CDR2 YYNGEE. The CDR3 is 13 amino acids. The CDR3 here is CASSKQGLETQYF. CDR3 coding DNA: TGTGCCAGCAGCAAACAGGGTCTCGAGACCCAGTACTTC. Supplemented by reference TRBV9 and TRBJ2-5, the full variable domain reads DSGVTQTPKHLITATGQRVTLRCSPRSGDLSVYWYQQSLDQGLQFLIQYYNGEERAKGNILERFSAQQFPDLHSELNLSSLELGDSALYFCASSKQGLETQYFGPGTRLLVL.

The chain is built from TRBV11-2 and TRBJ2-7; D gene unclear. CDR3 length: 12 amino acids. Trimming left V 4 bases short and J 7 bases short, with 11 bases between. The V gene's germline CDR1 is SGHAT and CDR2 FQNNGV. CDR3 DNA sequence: TGTGCCAGCAGCTCGAGTATGGGGGAGCAGTACTTC. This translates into CASSSSMGEQYF.

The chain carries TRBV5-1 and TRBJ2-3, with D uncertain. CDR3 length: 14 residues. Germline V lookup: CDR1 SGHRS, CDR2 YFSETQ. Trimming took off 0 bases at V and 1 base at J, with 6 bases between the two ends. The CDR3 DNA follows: TGCGCCAGCAGCTTGGGACAACGCACAGATACGCAGTATTTT. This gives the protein CASSLGQRTDTQYF.

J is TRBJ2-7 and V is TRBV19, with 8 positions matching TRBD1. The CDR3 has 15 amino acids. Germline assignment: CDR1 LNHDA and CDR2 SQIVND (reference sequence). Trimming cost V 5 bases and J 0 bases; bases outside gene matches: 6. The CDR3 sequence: CASSPGQDYSYEQYF. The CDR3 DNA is TGTGCCAGTAGTCCGGGACAGGACTACTCCTACGAGCAGTACTTC.

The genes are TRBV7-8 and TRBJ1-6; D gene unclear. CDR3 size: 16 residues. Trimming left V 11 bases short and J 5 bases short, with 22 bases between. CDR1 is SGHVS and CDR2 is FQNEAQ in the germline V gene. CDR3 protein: CASKAAGILDNSPLHF. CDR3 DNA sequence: TGTGCCTCCAAGGCGGCGGGTATACTCGATAATTCACCCCTCCACTTT.

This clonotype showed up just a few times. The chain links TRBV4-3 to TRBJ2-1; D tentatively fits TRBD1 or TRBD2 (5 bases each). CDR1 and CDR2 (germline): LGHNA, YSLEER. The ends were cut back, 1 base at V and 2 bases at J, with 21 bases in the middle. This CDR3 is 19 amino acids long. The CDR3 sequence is CASSQAYSSGTRTYNEQFF. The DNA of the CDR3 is TGCGCCAGCAGCCAAGCCTATTCATCCGGGACCCGAACCTACAATGAGCAGTTCTTC.